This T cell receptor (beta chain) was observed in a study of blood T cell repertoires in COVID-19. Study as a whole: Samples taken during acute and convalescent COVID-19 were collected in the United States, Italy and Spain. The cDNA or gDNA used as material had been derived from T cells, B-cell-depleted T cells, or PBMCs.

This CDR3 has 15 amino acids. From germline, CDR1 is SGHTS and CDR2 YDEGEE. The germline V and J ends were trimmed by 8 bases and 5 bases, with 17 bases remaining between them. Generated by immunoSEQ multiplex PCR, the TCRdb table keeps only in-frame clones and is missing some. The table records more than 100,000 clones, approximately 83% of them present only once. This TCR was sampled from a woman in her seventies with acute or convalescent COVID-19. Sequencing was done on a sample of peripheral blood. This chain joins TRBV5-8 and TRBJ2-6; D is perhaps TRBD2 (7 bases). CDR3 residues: CASFRGGPRANVLTF. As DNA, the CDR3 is TGTGCCAGTTTTAGGGGGGGGCCTAGGGCCAACGTCCTGACTTTC.